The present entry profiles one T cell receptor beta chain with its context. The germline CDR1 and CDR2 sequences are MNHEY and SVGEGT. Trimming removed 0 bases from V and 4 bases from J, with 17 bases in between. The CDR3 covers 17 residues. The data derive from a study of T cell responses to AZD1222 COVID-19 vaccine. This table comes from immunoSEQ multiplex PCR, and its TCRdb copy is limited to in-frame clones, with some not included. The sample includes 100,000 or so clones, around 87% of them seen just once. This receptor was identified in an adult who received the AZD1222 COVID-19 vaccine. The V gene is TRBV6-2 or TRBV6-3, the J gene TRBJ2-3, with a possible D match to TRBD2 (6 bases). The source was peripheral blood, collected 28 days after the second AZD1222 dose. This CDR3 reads CASSYSSSGRRADTQYF. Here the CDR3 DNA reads TGTGCCAGCAGTTACTCGAGCTCAGGGAGGCGCGCAGATACGCAGTATTTT.